This T cell receptor (beta chain) derives from a study of cytomegalovirus exposure and HLA in healthy donors (dated 2017 in TCRdb). At the level of the whole study: According to a later analysis, one platform produced both the roughly 130 validation repertoires and the 670 or so repertoires of the first cohort. Along with the roughly 610-subject first cohort, a separate validation cohort of over a hundred different subjects was used. High-throughput TCR immunosequencing, statistical association of individual TCRs with disease status, and machine learning were combined to predict cytomegalovirus infection status. The study was designed to test whether signatures of past pathogen exposure could be identified by cataloging public T cell receptors.

To note about this clone: Its antigen has not been determined. No base qualities exist here, and no much larger clone lies one base off it.

Results the study describes overall, beyond this receptor: The classifier was reported to diagnose cytomegalovirus status with high specificity and sensitivity in both the original and validation cohorts. The study listed approximately 160 TCR beta chains as associated with cytomegalovirus. The validation cohort had no HLA typing available for a later analysis, so co-occurrence within that cohort was assessed over all 130 or so repertoires. The authors suggested that the approach could potentially be generalized to other disease states and immunological phenotypes. In vitro tests confirmed that three of the cytomegalovirus-associated TCR beta chains recognize cytomegalovirus antigens. Subsequent analysis determined that TCRs grouped into clusters in the first cohort also showed a tendency toward co-occurrence across the approximately 120 validation repertoires, and 94% of cluster scores exceeded 0. Most TCR sequences were seen in very few donors, while some public TCRs were found in many individuals.

Including the terminal cysteine and phenylalanine, the CDR3 comprises 13 residues. Just the 39-base CDR3 DNA is kept, in frame starting at base 1. CDR1 MNHNS and CDR2 SASEGT were looked up in the germline V gene. V is pruned by 1 base and J by 7 bases, leaving 1 base of the junction without a gene match. The donors belonged to the validation cohort of around 110 subjects, which was separate from the roughly 670-subject first cohort. The library relied on the immunoSEQ multiplex PCR assay. Processing in the source paper ran as follows. To diagnose cytomegalovirus status from the catalog of TCR beta chain sequences, a statistical classification framework was built. In its TCRdb copy, this immuneACCESS table keeps in-frame sequences only and misses some clones. Where compared with another copy, unresolved V genes explain less than half of these, and the others have no known cause. The V and J calls and clone size were taken over from that table, and D and trimming were inferred from the DNA. The sample data list 100,000 to 150,000 clones, and 90% to 95% of these were observed just once. The ten largest make up around 1.2% of the sample.

Rearrangement joined TRBV6-1 to TRBJ1-2, with TRBD1 identical over 9 junction bases. The sequence came from a woman between 18 and 30 years old in good health and CMV-seronegative. Sequenced material: PBMCs. The CDR3 protein: CASSEGTGVGYTF. The nucleotide sequence is given as TGTGCCAGCAGTGAAGGGACAGGGGTTGGCTACACCTTC.